The rows below give T cell receptor beta chains drawn from one sample of a study of T-cell reconstitution after alpha-beta-depleted transplantation in children. TCRdb reprocessed the PCR reads with MiXCR, giving one entry per CDR3 protein. The table records roughly 250,000 distinct CDR3 sequences, 7.5% to 9.5% of them present only once. The input for sequencing was PBMCs, mostly from graft donor cells, taken 180 days after TCRalphabeta/CD19-depleted stem cell transplant. The receptors derive from a male patient younger than 18 who had a stem cell transplant for acute lymphoblastic leukemia, so the T cells may come from the graft donor. Both conserved end residues are part of each CDR3. The D gene is left open where the match is weak. Size is stated for part of the rows, as once, few or many counts, or as a class when the clone is expanded.

j_call v_call d_call cdr3_length clone_size cdr3_nt cdr3_aa
TRBJ1-3 TRBV20-1 - 14 many TGCAGTGCTCCCGGGCCCAGCTCTGGAAACACCATATATTTT CSAPGPSSGNTIYF
TRBJ1-3 TRBV12-3/TRBV12-4 - 14 few TGTGCCAGCAAGACAGTCTTCTCTGGAAACACCATATATTTT CASKTVFSGNTIYF
TRBJ2-7 TRBV11-2 - 14 many TGTGCCAGCAGCTGGCAGGGAAACACCTACGAGCAGTACTTC CASSWQGNTYEQYF
TRBJ1-4 TRBV7-9 TRBD1 17 many TGTGCCAGCAGCCCACTGACTACCGCGACAGGGAATGAAAAACTGTTTTTT CASSPLTTATGNEKLFF
TRBJ1-1 TRBV5-5 - 15 many TGTGCCAGCAGCTTAAGGGGGGGGTGGAACACTGAAGCTTTCTTT CASSLRGGWNTEAFF
TRBJ2-7 TRBV20-1 TRBD2 12 many TGCAGTGCTGGGGGAGGGGACTACGAGCAGTACTTC CSAGGGDYEQYF
TRBJ2-7 TRBV4-1 TRBD2 16 many TGCGCCAGCAGCCCGAGAACTAGCGGGGAAACCTACGAGCAGTACTTC CASSPRTSGETYEQYF
TRBJ1-1 TRBV9 - 13 many TGTGCCAGCAGCGTTGGGACTTACACTGAAGCTTTCTTT CASSVGTYTEAFF
TRBJ1-4 TRBV29-1 - 12 many TGCAGCGTTGGATGGGGTAATGAAAAACTGTTTTTT CSVGWGNEKLFF
TRBJ2-2 TRBV5-1 TRBD1 16 many TGCGCCAGCAGAGCCACCCCACAGGGGACGGGCGGGGAGCTGTTTTTT CASRATPQGTGGELFF
TRBJ2-3 TRBV20-1 - 13 many TGCAGTGCTAGAGGGGGAGGAGTAGATACGCAGTATTTT CSARGGGVDTQYF
TRBJ2-5 TRBV29-1 - 14 many TGCAGCGCCGACTATGCAAACCCGGAGGAGACCCAGTACTTC CSADYANPEETQYF
TRBJ2-2 TRBV20-1 - 11 many TGCAGTGCTGGCAACACCGGGGAGCTGTTTTTT CSAGNTGELFF
TRBJ2-1 TRBV12-3/TRBV12-4 TRBD2 20 many TGTGCCAGCAGTTTTATGGGACCCGGCTGGACGGGAGGGCCCAACAATGAGCAGTTCTTC CASSFMGPGWTGGPNNEQFF
TRBJ2-3 TRBV7-2 TRBD2 15 many TGTGCCAGCAGCTTAATCGCGGGGGGGCGGGAGACGCAGTATTTT CASSLIAGGRETQYF
TRBJ2-7 TRBV10-3 - 17 many TGTGCCATCAGTGAGTCGCCCTTATGGGGGTTTGGAGGGGAGCAGTACTTC CAISESPLWGFGGEQYF
TRBJ2-3 TRBV4-3 - 14 many TGCGCCAGCAGCCAAGATTGGGCAGAATATACGCAGTATTTT CASSQDWAEYTQYF
TRBJ1-2 TRBV9 - 14 few TGTGCCAGCAGCGTAGAATCAGGTACCTATGGCTACACCTTC CASSVESGTYGYTF
TRBJ1-5 TRBV12-3/TRBV12-4 TRBD1 15 many TGTGCCAGCAGTTTAGGGACAGGGGTTAATCAGCCCCAGCATTTT CASSLGTGVNQPQHF
TRBJ2-2 TRBV6-4 - 12 many TGTGCCAGCAGTAACGGGATAGGGGAGCTGTTTTTT CASSNGIGELFF
TRBJ2-1 TRBV7-9 TRBD2 13 many TGTGCCAGTCGATCGGCGGGAGACGGGGAGCAGTTCTTC CASRSAGDGEQFF
TRBJ1-1 TRBV12-3/TRBV12-4 - 15 many TGTGCCAGCAGTTTTACAGGGTCCCTGAACACTGAAGCTTTCTTT CASSFTGSLNTEAFF
TRBJ2-7 TRBV4-3 TRBD1 17 many TGCGCCAGCAGCCAAATACCCCGGGACAGGAATCCCTACGAGCAGTACTTC CASSQIPRDRNPYEQYF
TRBJ2-3 TRBV6-1 TRBD2 14 many TGTGCCAGCTGGCGGCTAGCGGGCCCAGATACGCAGTATTTT CASWRLAGPDTQYF
TRBJ2-5 TRBV4-2 TRBD1 15 many TGTGCCAGCAGCCAAGATGGGACAGGGGAAGAGACCCAGTACTTC CASSQDGTGEETQYF
TRBJ1-3 TRBV7-2 - 15 many TGTGCCAGCAGCCTGGGGGCCGGAATAGGAAACACCATATATTTT CASSLGAGIGNTIYF
TRBJ1-5 TRBV6-1 TRBD1 15 many TGTGCCAGCAGCCGGGACAGGGGGCAGTATCAGCCCCAGCATTTT CASSRDRGQYQPQHF
TRBJ2-6 TRBV6-1 - 14 many TGTGCCAGCAGTGCTCTGGGGGGGGCCAACGTCCTGACTTTC CASSALGGANVLTF
TRBJ2-1 TRBV5-4 - 13 few TGTGCCAGCAGCTTGCTCAGGGCGGGCGAGCAGTTCTTC CASSLLRAGEQFF
TRBJ1-5 TRBV6-1 - 17 - TGTGCCAGCAGTGAACGGACAGCCGTCTATATCAATCAGCCCCAGCATTTT CASSERTAVYINQPQHF